The TCR beta chain described here comes from a study of control samples from healthy donors and cancer patients. The CDR3 spans 16 residues. Germline loops: CDR1 SGHAT, CDR2 FQDESV (reference sequence). The V end lost 4 bases, the J end lost 1 base, and 16 bases lay between the germline ends. TCRdb's copy holds only in-frame clones and misses some; the assay was immunoSEQ multiplex PCR. The table records 64,000 or so clones, around 90% of them present only once. The chain employs TRBV11-1 and TRBJ1-2; TRBD1 might be the D (5 bases). The sample taken for sequencing was PBMCs. The TCR was taken from a man aged 40-55 years with colorectal cancer. The CDR3 bases are TGTGCCAGCAGCTCCTCCCCGGAGGGGTATAACTATGGCTACACCTTC. It specifies CASSSSPEGYNYGYTF.